This T cell receptor (beta chain) was retrieved from a study of T cells in Graves' hyperthyroidism and ophthalmopathy. This clonotype was picked up many times. Trimming cost V 2 bases and J 7 bases, with 18 bases left between them. Germline lookup yields CDR1 MNHEY and CDR2 SMNVEV (reference sequence). The CDR3 runs 16 residues. Amplification of TCR beta CDR3 regions used RNA as the template. The HTBI set primed first-round TCR CDR3 RT-PCR. TCRdb used MiXCR to reprocess the multiplex PCR reads, holding one entry per CDR3 protein. This sample carries about 320,000 distinct CDR3 sequences, approximately 16% of them seen once, and the ten largest clones take 33%. The authors deemed Graves' hyperthyroidism stable absent ophthalmopathy progression within 18 months. Fresh 10 ml peripheral blood yielded PBMCs.

The sequence was collected from a man aged 25 to 40 with Graves' hyperthyroidism. Sequences were obtained from blood. V gene TRBV27 combines with J gene TRBJ2-1, with D possibly matching TRBD2 (5 bases). The CDR3 loop reads CASSLLASWARNEQFF. The CDR3 DNA reads as TGTGCCAGCAGTTTACTAGCCAGCTGGGCGCGGAATGAGCAGTTCTTC.